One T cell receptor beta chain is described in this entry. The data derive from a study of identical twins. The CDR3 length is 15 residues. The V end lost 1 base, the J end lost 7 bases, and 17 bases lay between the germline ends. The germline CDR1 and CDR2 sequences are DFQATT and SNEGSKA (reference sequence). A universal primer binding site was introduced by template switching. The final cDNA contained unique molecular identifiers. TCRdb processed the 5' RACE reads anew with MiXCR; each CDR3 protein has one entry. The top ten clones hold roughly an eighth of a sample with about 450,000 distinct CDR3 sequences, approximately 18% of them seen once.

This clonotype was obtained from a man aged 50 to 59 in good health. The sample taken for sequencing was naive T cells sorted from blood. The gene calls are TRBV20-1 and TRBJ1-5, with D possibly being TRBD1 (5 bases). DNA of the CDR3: TGCAGTGCTAGAGCCTTGCGGGGGGAAGAACAGCCCCAGCATTTT. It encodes CSARALRGEEQPQHF.